Sequencing of this T cell receptor (beta chain) was carried out in a study of PD-1 blockade in classical Hodgkin lymphoma. The patients all showed relapse after autologous stem cell transplantation, while their brentuximab vedotin exposure varied. Complete response, partial response or progressive disease were the best responses. The method was immunoSEQ multiplex PCR; TCRdb's version includes in-frame clones alone and lacks a portion of them. The table has under 20,000 clones, about four fifths seen once; the top ten hold 27%. In the case of this clone: What it binds is not known.

Study findings and constraints: Still unresolved is the cause of the repertoire differences, which may be disease activity or prior therapy.

The length of the CDR3 is 12 residues. Germline-derived CDR1 and CDR2 are GTSNPN and SVGIG (reference sequence). V gave up 5 bases and J gave up 5 bases, with 11 bases separating them. The chain combines TRBV30 with TRBJ2-3, with D perhaps TRBD1 (6 bases). The sample was peripheral blood mononuclear cells (PBMCs), taken before the second cycle of nivolumab. The clonotype was recovered from a human donor with classical Hodgkin lymphoma. CDR3 in amino acids: CAWGGLLDTQYF. In DNA, the CDR3 is TGTGCCTGGGGGGGCCTATTAGATACGCAGTATTTT.